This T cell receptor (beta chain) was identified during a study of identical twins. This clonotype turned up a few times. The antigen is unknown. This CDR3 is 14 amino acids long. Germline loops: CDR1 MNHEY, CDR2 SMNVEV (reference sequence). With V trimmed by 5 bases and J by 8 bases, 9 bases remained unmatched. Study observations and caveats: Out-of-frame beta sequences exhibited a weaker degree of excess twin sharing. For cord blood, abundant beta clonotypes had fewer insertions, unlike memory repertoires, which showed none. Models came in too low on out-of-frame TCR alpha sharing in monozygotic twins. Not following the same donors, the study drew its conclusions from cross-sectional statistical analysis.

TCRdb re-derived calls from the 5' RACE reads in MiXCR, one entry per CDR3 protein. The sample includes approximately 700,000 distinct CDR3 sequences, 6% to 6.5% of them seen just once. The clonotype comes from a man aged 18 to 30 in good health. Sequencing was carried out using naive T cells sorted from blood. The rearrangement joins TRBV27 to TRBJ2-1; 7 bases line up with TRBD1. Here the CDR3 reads CASSNRQGRDEQFF. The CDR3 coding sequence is TGTGCCAGCAGTAACCGACAGGGAAGGGATGAGCAGTTCTTC.